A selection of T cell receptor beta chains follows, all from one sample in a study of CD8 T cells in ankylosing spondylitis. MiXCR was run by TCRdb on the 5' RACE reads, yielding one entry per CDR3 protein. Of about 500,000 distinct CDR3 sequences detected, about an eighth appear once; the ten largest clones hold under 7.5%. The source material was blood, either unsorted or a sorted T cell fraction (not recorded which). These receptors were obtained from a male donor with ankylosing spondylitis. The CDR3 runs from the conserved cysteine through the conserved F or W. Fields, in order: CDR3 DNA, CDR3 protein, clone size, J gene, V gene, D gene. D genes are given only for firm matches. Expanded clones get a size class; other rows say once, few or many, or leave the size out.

CDR3 DNA: TGCGCCAGCAGCTTGGCAGGGCCTGAAAATGAGCAGTTCTTC; CDR3 protein: CASSLAGPENEQFF; clone size: few; J gene: TRBJ2-1; V gene: TRBV5-1; D gene: -
CDR3 DNA: TGCAGCAAAAATACCCGGGACAGACCGTTTAACTATGGCTACACCTTC; CDR3 protein: CSKNTRDRPFNYGYTF; clone size: -; J gene: TRBJ1-2; V gene: TRBV29-1; D gene: TRBD1
CDR3 DNA: TGCAGTGCATCCAAAGCGGGAGGCCACAATGAGCAGTTCTTC; CDR3 protein: CSASKAGGHNEQFF; clone size: many; J gene: TRBJ2-1; V gene: TRBV20-1; D gene: TRBD2
CDR3 DNA: TGCAGTGCAGAGGCAGGGCTCTCCTACGAGCAGTACTTC; CDR3 protein: CSAEAGLSYEQYF; clone size: few; J gene: TRBJ2-7; V gene: TRBV20-1; D gene: -
CDR3 DNA: TGTGCCAGCAGCTTAACAGGGGGTGAAAAACTGTTTTTT; CDR3 protein: CASSLTGGEKLFF; clone size: few; J gene: TRBJ1-4; V gene: TRBV7-9; D gene: TRBD1
CDR3 DNA: TGCGCCAGCAGCCAAGGTTCTCGGACAGCCCCGGGAGGAGGCTACACCTTC; CDR3 protein: CASSQGSRTAPGGGYTF; clone size: few; J gene: TRBJ1-2; V gene: TRBV4-1; D gene: -
CDR3 DNA: TGTGCCAGCAGTGAAGCGGGAGGGCTAAGACCTCAAGAGACCCAGTACTTC; CDR3 protein: CASSEAGGLRPQETQYF; clone size: -; J gene: TRBJ2-5; V gene: TRBV2; D gene: TRBD2
CDR3 DNA: TGTGCCAGCAGCCAAGCGGCGGAGTCCCGACGGACCGGGGAGCTGTTTTTT; CDR3 protein: CASSQAAESRRTGELFF; clone size: -; J gene: TRBJ2-2; V gene: TRBV4-2; D gene: -
CDR3 DNA: TGCGCCAGCGGCCGGACTAGCGGGAGTAATGAGCAGTTCTTC; CDR3 protein: CASGRTSGSNEQFF; clone size: -; J gene: TRBJ2-1; V gene: TRBV4-1; D gene: TRBD2
CDR3 DNA: TGCGCCAGCAGCTACTGGGACAGGGATACCGGGGAGCTGTTTTTT; CDR3 protein: CASSYWDRDTGELFF; clone size: many; J gene: TRBJ2-2; V gene: TRBV5-1; D gene: TRBD1
CDR3 DNA: TGCGCCAGCAGCCTACTAGCGGGAGGCACCACTGGGAGCACAGATACGCAGTATTTT; CDR3 protein: CASSLLAGGTTGSTDTQYF; clone size: -; J gene: TRBJ2-3; V gene: TRBV5-1; D gene: TRBD2
CDR3 DNA: TGTGCCAGCAGTACTGGGGGCTCTGGAAACACCATATATTTT; CDR3 protein: CASSTGGSGNTIYF; clone size: -; J gene: TRBJ1-3; V gene: TRBV28; D gene: -
CDR3 DNA: TGTGCCAGCAGCCGCGTGACAGGGGACCTGGGGAGAACAGATACGCAGTATTTT; CDR3 protein: CASSRVTGDLGRTDTQYF; clone size: few; J gene: TRBJ2-3; V gene: TRBV11-1; D gene: TRBD1
CDR3 DNA: TGTGCCATCAGTGGGGGGAGCGCCAATGAGCAGTTCTTC; CDR3 protein: CAISGGSANEQFF; clone size: many; J gene: TRBJ2-1; V gene: TRBV10-3; D gene: -
CDR3 DNA: TGCGCCAGCAGAAGGGACAGGAATCAGCCCCAGCATTTT; CDR3 protein: CASRRDRNQPQHF; clone size: -; J gene: TRBJ1-5; V gene: TRBV10-2; D gene: TRBD1
CDR3 DNA: TGTGCCAGCTCACCACCCGACCGGGAGCTGTTTTTT; CDR3 protein: CASSPPDRELFF; clone size: once; J gene: TRBJ2-2; V gene: TRBV18; D gene: -
CDR3 DNA: TGTGCCAGCAGCTTGCAGAGGGGGCGCCCGGATACGCAGTATTTT; CDR3 protein: CASSLQRGRPDTQYF; clone size: few; J gene: TRBJ2-3; V gene: TRBV5-5; D gene: TRBD1
CDR3 DNA: TGTGCCAGCAGCTATTCAACAGGGTGGAATGGCTACACCTTC; CDR3 protein: CASSYSTGWNGYTF; clone size: -; J gene: TRBJ1-2; V gene: TRBV7-8; D gene: -
CDR3 DNA: TGTGCCAGCAGTGAACTCGATCAGGGGAGGTACTTC; CDR3 protein: CASSELDQGRYF; clone size: many; J gene: TRBJ2-7; V gene: TRBV6-1; D gene: -
CDR3 DNA: TGTGCCAGCAGTGAAGGGGGGACAGGCCAAGAGACCCAGTACTTC; CDR3 protein: CASSEGGTGQETQYF; clone size: -; J gene: TRBJ2-5; V gene: TRBV25-1; D gene: TRBD1
CDR3 DNA: TGTGCCAGCAGCCCTCGACATGGCACAGATACGCAGTATTTT; CDR3 protein: CASSPRHGTDTQYF; clone size: -; J gene: TRBJ2-3; V gene: TRBV9; D gene: -
CDR3 DNA: TGTGCCAGCAGAGGGGAAGAGACCCAGTACTTC; CDR3 protein: CASRGEETQYF; clone size: many; J gene: TRBJ2-5; V gene: TRBV2; D gene: -
CDR3 DNA: TGTGCCAGCACCTTCGGGGACACTTACTCCTACGAGCAGTACTTC; CDR3 protein: CASTFGDTYSYEQYF; clone size: -; J gene: TRBJ2-7; V gene: TRBV7-2; D gene: -
CDR3 DNA: TGTGCCAGCCGTTCCCGGGACAGGGAACGAGAAAAACTGTTTTTT; CDR3 protein: CASRSRDREREKLFF; clone size: -; J gene: TRBJ1-4; V gene: TRBV6-5; D gene: TRBD1
CDR3 DNA: TGTGCCAGCAGTTACGCCGGGCCAATCCACACTGAAGCTTTCTTT; CDR3 protein: CASSYAGPIHTEAFF; clone size: -; J gene: TRBJ1-1; V gene: TRBV13; D gene: -
CDR3 DNA: TGTGCCAGCAGCTTCCTCCTAATGAACACTGAAGCTTTCTTT; CDR3 protein: CASSFLLMNTEAFF; clone size: few; J gene: TRBJ1-1; V gene: TRBV7-2; D gene: -
CDR3 DNA: TGTGCCAGCAGCCAATCCCCCGCTACGGGACGCCGGGCTAAAAATTCACCCCTCCACTTT; CDR3 protein: CASSQSPATGRRAKNSPLHF; clone size: -; J gene: TRBJ1-6; V gene: TRBV3-1; D gene: -
CDR3 DNA: TGTGCCAGCAGTTTCGGACCGGGACTAGCGGGTAATCAGTACTTC; CDR3 protein: CASSFGPGLAGNQYF; clone size: many; J gene: TRBJ2-7; V gene: TRBV12-3/TRBV12-4; D gene: TRBD2
CDR3 DNA: TGCAGTGCCCAGCGGGACTCTAGCTCCTACGAGCAGTACTTC; CDR3 protein: CSAQRDSSSYEQYF; clone size: few; J gene: TRBJ2-7; V gene: TRBV20-1; D gene: TRBD2
CDR3 DNA: TGTGCCAGCAGTTTAATGGGGGCGCGTCAGCCCCAGCATTTT; CDR3 protein: CASSLMGARQPQHF; clone size: few; J gene: TRBJ1-5; V gene: TRBV12-3/TRBV12-4; D gene: -
CDR3 DNA: TGTGCCAGCAGCTTCGGGGGGCGCAATCAGCCCCAGCATTTT; CDR3 protein: CASSFGGRNQPQHF; clone size: few; J gene: TRBJ1-5; V gene: TRBV11-2; D gene: -
CDR3 DNA: TGTGCCAGCAGTTTCGAAGGAGGGTGGTCAAGAGGCGGGTCACCCCTCCACTTT; CDR3 protein: CASSFEGGWSRGGSPLHF; clone size: few; J gene: TRBJ1-6; V gene: TRBV27; D gene: -
CDR3 DNA: TGTGCCAGCAGGCCCCGCTACAATGAGCAGTTCTTC; CDR3 protein: CASRPRYNEQFF; clone size: few; J gene: TRBJ2-1; V gene: TRBV12-3/TRBV12-4; D gene: -